This TCR beta chain was profiled in a study of T cells in Graves' hyperthyroidism and ophthalmopathy (dated by TCRdb to the late 2010s). A note on the overall study: Peripheral blood was sampled at the time of initial diagnosis, prior to any treatment. To identify TCR V-J signatures that set the groups apart, the researchers used a discovery cohort of approximately 98 patients, made up of 43 with Graves' ophthalmopathy and about 60 with stable Graves' hyperthyroidism. Prospective prediction of ophthalmopathy was tested in an independent validation cohort consisting of 18 to 20 hyperthyroidism patients and approximately 16 patients who later progressed to ophthalmopathy. The 100 discovery patients were randomly split 7:3 into training and test sets. In addition, the study compared T-cell repertoires in thyroid tissue and in blood from 6 or 7 Graves' hyperthyroidism patients. Once sampling was done, hyperthyroidism patients were given methimazole at a starting dose of 30 mg daily, whereas ophthalmopathy patients were given high-dose intravenous methylprednisolone. The paper reports TCR Vbeta CDR3 sequencing of some 140 peripheral blood samples: under 45 ophthalmopathy, about 75 hyperthyroidism and around 17 progressor patients.

About this clonotype: The antigen it recognizes is unknown. No base qualities exist here, and no much larger clone lies one base off it.

Amplification of TCR beta CDR3 regions was carried out from RNA transcripts. The TCR CDR3 was subjected to a first round of RT-PCR using the HTBI primer set and the Qiagen OneStep RT-PCR kit. Libraries were constructed in a second round of multiplex PCR, after which size selection and purification were carried out. Libraries were sequenced paired-end with 100 bp reads on an Illumina HiSeq2000. Per the authors' processing: Raw data were processed with SOAPnuke, discarding reads with adapters, uncalled bases, mean Phred below 15, or no exact constant-primer or identifier match. High-quality paired reads were merged with COPE v1.2.5, and unique nucleotide sequences were defined as clonotypes. MiTCR v1.1 was used to align clonotypes to the IMGT TRBV, TRBD and TRBJ reference segments. Analysis was restricted to V-J combinations with a frequency above 0.0001, which covered roughly 99% of repertoires. The TCS score was defined as F50 (clonal expansion) divided by E x V (chaos), with BLOSUM62-based TCRdist calculated between CDR3 peptides within each V-J. Welch's t-statistics and random forest reduced 450 to 600 V-J features to about 12, which were used in a naive Bayes classifier (R e1071). TCRdb redid the processing of the public reads, applying fastp at Q25 and MiXCR, and retained in-frame beta chains. Each CDR3 protein appears once, grouped with its most common genes and DNA. These V and J calls derive from TCRdb rather than the authors' analysis. The sample includes a few hundred thousand distinct CDR3 sequences, with about 15% observed a single time. Approximately 32% of the sample comes from the top ten.

Study-level results and caveats: In cross-validation, a model built on a 13 V-J signature told ophthalmopathy apart from stable hyperthyroidism with 87.88% sensitivity and roughly 82% specificity, and in testing the same model reached 80%/75%. No statistical method was used to set the sample size in advance, and investigators knew the group allocation. Blood samples also contained most of the expanded thyroid clonotypes (frequency above 0.001), which suggests that blood repertoires may reflect thyroid immune responses. In validation, progression to ophthalmopathy was predicted by the model with nearly 71% sensitivity and 72% to 85% specificity, a median of approximately 7.1 months before onset.

Graves' hyperthyroidism was defined as stable when no progression to ophthalmopathy occurred over 18 months of follow-up. The hyperthyroidism patients were between 18 and 65 years old and newly diagnosed, with a disease duration of less than 2 months. Exclusion was applied to patients with uncontrolled infections, other autoimmune diseases, pregnancy or lactation. Diagnoses were based on clinical symptoms, serum thyroxine and TRAb, thyroid ultrasound and orbital computed tomography. Ficoll-Paque density gradient centrifugation was used to isolate PBMCs from around 10 ml of fresh peripheral blood. Total RNA was extracted with Trizol reagent, and quality was checked on an Agilent 2100 Bioanalyzer. The CDR3 covers 17 residues, taking in both the cysteine and the phenylalanine. The entry retains the CDR3 DNA only, 51 bases that are in frame from base 1. Germline trimming: 7 bases from V, 3 bases from J; junction bases outside gene matches: 15. Reading the germline V gene gives CDR1 SGHRS and CDR2 YFSETQ.

The sequence was collected from a young woman with Graves' hyperthyroidism. Sequencing was done on a sample of blood. The chain joins TRBV5-1 to TRBJ2-1; 8 bases in the junction line up with TRBD1. The DNA sequence is TGCGCCAGCGCTGCACCCATGGACAGGGTCGTCTACAATGAGCAGTTCTTC. Its protein reads: CASAAPMDRVVYNEQFF.